The rows below give T cell receptor beta chains drawn from one sample of a study of CD8+ T cells in alopecia areata. Sequencing used immunoSEQ multiplex PCR; TCRdb keeps in-frame clones, though not all of them. The data contain about 130,000 clones, 45% to 65% of them singletons. The sequences come from CD8+ T cells sorted from blood, collected at week 4, from a patient treated with tofacitinib. These receptor sequences come from a human donor with alopecia areata. The CDR3 runs from the conserved cysteine through the conserved F or W. The D gene is left open where the match is weak. Size tells how often a clone was seen (once, few, many) or the class of an expanded clone, and some rows leave it out.

j_call d_call clone_size v_call cdr3_nt cdr3_aa
TRBJ2-3 NA few TRBV6-5 TGTGCCAGCAGTTATTACAACTGGGGTCCAGATACGCAGTATTTT CASSYYNWGPDTQYF
TRBJ2-5 NA few TRBV6-5 TGTGCCAGCACCCTGGGCGGGAACGGAGAGACCCAGTACTTC CASTLGGNGETQYF
TRBJ2-7 NA few TRBV6-5 TGTGCCAGCAGTTACCAGGTGATGGACGAGCAGTACTTC CASSYQVMDEQYF
TRBJ2-1 NA NA TRBV14 TGTGCCAGCAGCCAGAGGGCCTCCTTCAATGAGCAGTTCTTC CASSQRASFNEQFF
TRBJ2-2 NA NA TRBV27 TGTGCCAGCATGAACACCGGGGAGCTGTTTTTT CASMNTGELFF
TRBJ2-7 NA NA TRBV6-5 TGTGCCAGCAGTTACTCGAGGGGGGCTGGGCAGTACTTC CASSYSRGAGQYF
TRBJ2-5 NA few TRBV29-1 TGCAGCGGCCTCGGCCAAGAGACCCAGTACTTC CSGLGQETQYF
TRBJ1-6 NA NA TRBV9 TGTGCCAGCAGCGTAGGGCAGGGATATTCACCCCTCCACTTT CASSVGQGYSPLHF
TRBJ2-1 NA NA TRBV4-1 TGCGCCAGCAGCCAATTAGTTGAGCAGTTCTTC CASSQLVEQFF
TRBJ1-2 NA NA TRBV4-2 TGTGCCAGCAGCCAATTTGGAGGAAACTATGGCTACACCTTC CASSQFGGNYGYTF
TRBJ1-2 NA NA TRBV5-6 TGTGCCAGCAGCTCTACTGTTTACTACACCTTC CASSSTVYYTF
TRBJ2-7 NA NA TRBV5-6 TGTGCCAGCAGGTTTCAGGGTTTTTACGAGCAGTACTTC CASRFQGFYEQYF
TRBJ2-4 NA few TRBV7-9 TGTGCCAGCAGTGACCGGATAGCCAAAAACATTCAGTACTTC CASSDRIAKNIQYF
TRBJ2-5 TRBD2 NA TRBV5-1 TGCGCCAGCAGCTTGGTATTAGCGGGGGAAGAGACCCAGTACTTC CASSLVLAGEETQYF
TRBJ2-7 TRBD1 NA TRBV29-1 TGCAGCGTTGGAGGGGGCAGGTCCTACGAGCAGTACTTC CSVGGGRSYEQYF
TRBJ2-5 NA NA TRBV27 TGTGCCAGCAGTACCCATCCCCTGGAGACCCAGTACTTC CASSTHPLETQYF
TRBJ2-2 NA few TRBV4-3 TGCGCCAGCAGCCAAGATCCCCAGGGATGGACCGGGGAGCTGTTTTTT CASSQDPQGWTGELFF
TRBJ1-5 NA NA TRBV7-9 TGTGCCAGCAGCATCGGCGAGTCTAATCAGCCCCAGCATTTT CASSIGESNQPQHF
TRBJ2-7 TRBD2 once TRBV5-6 TGTGCCAGCAGGATGACTAGCGGAATATACGAGCAGTACTTC CASRMTSGIYEQYF
TRBJ2-3 NA NA TRBV27 TGTGCCAGCAGTCAGCAGGACAGAAAAGATACGCAGTATTTT CASSQQDRKDTQYF
TRBJ1-1 NA NA TRBV30 TGTGCCTGGACGACAGGGAACACTGAAGCTTTCTTT CAWTTGNTEAFF
TRBJ2-7 NA NA TRBV4-1 TGCGCCAGCAGCCCCCAACCGGGGTATCCCGAGCAGTACTTC CASSPQPGYPEQYF